Listed below are T cell receptor beta chains from one sample, sequenced in a study of T cells after yellow fever vaccination. Each CDR3 protein gets one entry after TCRdb re-called the 5' RACE reads with MiXCR. Of over 65,000 distinct CDR3 sequences in the sample, 10% to 15% were seen once. Specimen: CD8+ T cells not binding an NS4B(214-222) dextramer, sorted from PBMCs, collected approximately 22 days after the first yellow fever vaccination. The receptors stem from a man aged 18 to 30 who received the YFV17D yellow fever vaccine. Both conserved end residues are part of each CDR3. A D gene is named only where the DNA matches it firmly. Not every row has a clone size; where given, it reads once, few, many or a size class.

>TRBV12-3/TRBV12-4|.|few|TRBJ1-5
CASSLAGAGPNQPQHF
TGTGCCAGCAGTCTTGCCGGGGCCGGACCTAATCAGCCCCAGCATTTT
>TRBV6-5|.|.|TRBJ2-1
CASSLSTLTVMQFF
TGTGCCAGCAGTTTATCAACCCTTACGGTAATGCAGTTCTTC
>TRBV5-4|TRBD1|.|TRBJ1-1
CASSRQGNTEAFF
TGTGCCAGCAGCAGACAGGGAAACACTGAAGCTTTCTTT
>TRBV18|TRBD1|.|TRBJ2-7
CASSGDRELYEQYF
TGTGCCAGCTCAGGCGACAGGGAGCTCTACGAGCAGTACTTC
>TRBV24-1|.|.|TRBJ2-1
CGTSDPGGGAYNEQFF
TGTGGCACCAGTGACCCCGGCGGGGGCGCTTACAATGAGCAGTTCTTC
>TRBV6-2/TRBV6-3|TRBD1|.|TRBJ1-2
CATGQGHGYTF
TGTGCCACCGGACAGGGTCACGGCTACACCTTC
>TRBV15|.|few|TRBJ2-1
CATSRDRRDEQFF
TGTGCCACCAGCAGAGATCGAAGGGATGAGCAGTTCTTC
>TRBV20-1|TRBD2|few|TRBJ2-1
CSADPGLAHNEQFF
TGCAGTGCTGACCCGGGACTAGCCCACAATGAGCAGTTCTTC
>TRBV28|.|few|TRBJ1-3
CASSLLFGQLEGNTIYF
TGTGCCAGCAGTTTGCTTTTTGGACAGCTTGAGGGGAACACCATATATTTT
>TRBV6-1|TRBD1|many|TRBJ2-3
CASSRGISTDTQYF
TGTGCCAGCAGCAGGGGGATAAGCACAGATACGCAGTATTTT
>TRBV4-1|.|few|TRBJ2-1
CASSQGVGYLDEQFF
TGCGCCAGCAGCCAAGGGGTGGGGTATTTGGATGAGCAGTTCTTC
>TRBV5-1|.|few|TRBJ2-2
CASSPGGGSGELFF
TGCGCCAGCAGCCCTGGAGGGGGGTCCGGGGAGCTGTTTTTT
>TRBV12-3/TRBV12-4|TRBD1|many|TRBJ2-5
CASSPGTGGETQYF
TGTGCCAGCAGTCCCGGGACAGGGGGAGAGACCCAGTACTTC
>TRBV25-1|.|many|TRBJ1-1
CASSESKDANTEAFF
TGTGCCAGCAGTGAGTCTAAGGACGCGAACACTGAAGCTTTCTTT
>TRBV6-5|.|few|TRBJ2-2
CASSYRTYPGGGELFF
TGTGCCAGCAGTTACCGGACATATCCTGGAGGCGGGGAGCTGTTTTTT
>TRBV7-9|.|few|TRBJ2-3
CASSFPGVDTQYF
TGTGCCAGCAGCTTCCCGGGGGTCGATACGCAGTATTTT
>TRBV13|TRBD2|few|TRBJ2-1
CASSTLAGGYNEQFF
TGTGCCAGCAGCACACTAGCGGGGGGTTACAATGAGCAGTTCTTC
>TRBV7-6|.|few|TRBJ2-7
CASSLETGGEQYF
TGTGCCAGCAGCTTAGAGACCGGGGGCGAGCAGTACTTC
>TRBV5-5|TRBD1|few|TRBJ2-1
CASSLVTGPSSYNEQFF
TGTGCCAGCAGCTTGGTGACAGGGCCAAGCTCCTACAATGAGCAGTTCTTC
>TRBV13|.|once|TRBJ2-1
CASSGRHYDHNEQFF
TGTGCCAGCAGCGGCCGACATTATGACCACAATGAGCAGTTCTTC